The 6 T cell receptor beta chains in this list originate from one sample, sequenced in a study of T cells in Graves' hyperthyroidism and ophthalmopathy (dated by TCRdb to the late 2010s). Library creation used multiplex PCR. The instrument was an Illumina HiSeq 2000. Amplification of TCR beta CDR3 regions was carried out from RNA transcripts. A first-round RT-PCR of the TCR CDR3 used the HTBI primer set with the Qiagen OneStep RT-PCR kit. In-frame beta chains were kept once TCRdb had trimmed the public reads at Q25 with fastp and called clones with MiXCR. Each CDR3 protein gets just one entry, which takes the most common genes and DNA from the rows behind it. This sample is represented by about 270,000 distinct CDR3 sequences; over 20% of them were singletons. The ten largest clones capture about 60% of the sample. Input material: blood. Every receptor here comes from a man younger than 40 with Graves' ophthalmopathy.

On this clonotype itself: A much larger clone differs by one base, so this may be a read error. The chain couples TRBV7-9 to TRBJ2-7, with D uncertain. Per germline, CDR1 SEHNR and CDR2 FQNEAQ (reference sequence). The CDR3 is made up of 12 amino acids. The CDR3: CASSADSYERYF. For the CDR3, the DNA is TGTGCCAGCAGCGCAGACTCCTACGAGCGGTACTTC.

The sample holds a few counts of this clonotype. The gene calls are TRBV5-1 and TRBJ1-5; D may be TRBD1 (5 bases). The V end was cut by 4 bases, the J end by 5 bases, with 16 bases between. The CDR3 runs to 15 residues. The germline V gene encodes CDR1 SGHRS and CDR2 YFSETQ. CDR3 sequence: CASSRSGGSDQPQHF. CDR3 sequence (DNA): TGCGCCAGCAGCCGATCGGGGGGGTCGGATCAGCCCCAGCATTTT.

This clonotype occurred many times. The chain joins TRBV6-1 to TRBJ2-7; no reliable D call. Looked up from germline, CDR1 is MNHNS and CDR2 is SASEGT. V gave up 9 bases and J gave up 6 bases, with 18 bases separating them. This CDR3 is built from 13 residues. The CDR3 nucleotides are TGTGCCAGTATCCTATCCACTCGGGTCGAGCAGTACTTC. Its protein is CASILSTRVEQYF.

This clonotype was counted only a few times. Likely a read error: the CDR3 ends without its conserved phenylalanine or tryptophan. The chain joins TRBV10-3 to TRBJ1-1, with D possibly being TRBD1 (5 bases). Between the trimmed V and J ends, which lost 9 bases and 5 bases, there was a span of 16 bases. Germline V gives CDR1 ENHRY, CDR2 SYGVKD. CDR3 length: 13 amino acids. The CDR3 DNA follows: TGTGCCATTTCTTCGACGGAGGGGACTGAAGCTTTCCTT. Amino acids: CAISSTEGTEAFL.

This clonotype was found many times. CDR3 protein: CASSPQREFNEQFF. The CDR3 DNA is TGTGCCAGCTCACCACAGCGGGAGTTCAATGAGCAGTTCTTC. The rearrangement joins TRBV18 to TRBJ2-1; 8 bases map to TRBD2. The CDR3 is 14 residues long. V dropped 1 base and J dropped 6; count of bases not matched to a gene: 2. Looked up from germline, CDR1 is KGHSH and CDR2 is LQKENI.

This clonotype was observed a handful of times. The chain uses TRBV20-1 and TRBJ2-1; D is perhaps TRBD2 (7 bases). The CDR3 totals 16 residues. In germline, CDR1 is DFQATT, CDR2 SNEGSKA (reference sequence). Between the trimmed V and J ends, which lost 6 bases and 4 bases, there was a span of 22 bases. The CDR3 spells CSARGAGVPIYNEQFF. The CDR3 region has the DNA TGCAGTGCACGGGGGGCGGGAGTACCGATATACAATGAGCAGTTCTTC.